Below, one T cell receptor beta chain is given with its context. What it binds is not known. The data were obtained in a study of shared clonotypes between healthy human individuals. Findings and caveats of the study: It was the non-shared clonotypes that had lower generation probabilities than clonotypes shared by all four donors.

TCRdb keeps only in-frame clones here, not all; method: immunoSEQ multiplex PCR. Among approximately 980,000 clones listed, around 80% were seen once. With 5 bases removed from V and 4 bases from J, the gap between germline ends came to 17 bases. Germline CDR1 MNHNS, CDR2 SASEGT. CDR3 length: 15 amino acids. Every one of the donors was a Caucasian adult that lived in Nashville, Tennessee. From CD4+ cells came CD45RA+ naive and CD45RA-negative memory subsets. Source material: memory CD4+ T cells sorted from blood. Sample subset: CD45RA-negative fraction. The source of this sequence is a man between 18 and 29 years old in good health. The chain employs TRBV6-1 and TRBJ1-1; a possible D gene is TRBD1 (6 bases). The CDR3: CASSSQGAQGTEAFF. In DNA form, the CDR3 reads TGTGCCAGCAGTTCACAGGGTGCCCAGGGCACTGAAGCTTTCTTT.